What follows is one T cell receptor beta chain and its context. Antigen unknown. The trim removed 4 bases at V and 6 bases at J, leaving 4 bases unmatched. This CDR3 is built from 14 residues. The germline CDR1 and CDR2 sequences are SEHNR and FQNEAQ (reference sequence). The sample comes from a study of cytomegalovirus exposure and HLA in healthy donors. Study overall: Around 200 million T cells yielded 100 million or so unique TCR beta sequences, as an earlier analysis found. General study findings and limits: A few CMV-associated chains proved CMV antigen-specific in vitro. Equally common other TCR beta chains were less clonally expanded than HLA-associated ones, a later analysis found.

The PCR contained 60 Vbeta and 13 Jbeta primers. TCRdb's copy holds only in-frame clones and misses some; the assay was immunoSEQ multiplex PCR. The data contain approximately 160,000 clones, around 67% of them singletons. Sequencing used PBMCs. This chain uses TRBV7-9 with TRBJ2-3; TRBD1 matches at 10 bases. This receptor was taken from a woman under 30 in good health and CMV-seropositive. CDR3 in amino acids: CASSSGQGLDTQYF. In nucleotides, the CDR3 is TGTGCCAGCAGCTCGGGACAGGGGCTGGATACGCAGTATTTT.